Given below is one T cell receptor (beta chain) in context. Its antigen is not identified. The data originate from a study of cytomegalovirus exposure and HLA in healthy donors. Study details: A preliminary data release comprised 80 million to 95 million unique TCRs obtained from HLA-typed donors.

General study findings and limits: High specificity and sensitivity for cytomegalovirus status were reported for the classifier. A prior analysis recorded that most TCR beta V segments were productive about 87% or about 30% of the time.

The PCR was carried out with 60 Vbeta primers and 13 Jbeta primers. Clones were sequenced by immunoSEQ multiplex PCR, and TCRdb holds only the in-frame ones, with some missing. The sample has 100,000 to 150,000 clones, around 82% seen once. Sequencing was carried out using PBMCs. The TCR was taken from a man younger than 45 in good health and CMV-seropositive.

The CDR3 here is CASSLLGTGLYEQYF. The DNA for the CDR3 is TGTGCCAGCAGCTTACTCGGGACAGGCCTCTACGAGCAGTACTTC. The V call is TRBV7-6, the J call TRBJ2-7, with 8 nucleotides matching TRBD1. The CDR3 loop spans 15 amino acids. The germline V gene has CDR1 SGHVS and CDR2 FNYEAQ. With V trimmed by 2 bases and J by 3 bases, 6 bases remained unmatched.